Given below is one T cell receptor (beta chain) in context. What it binds is not known. This entry comes from a study of blood T cells in healthy people across ages. Across the study: Capturing about one barcoded beta molecule per two T cells was achieved by template switching.

Combining a sample-barcoded 5' primer with a J-beta primer mix, a second PCR ran for 7 to 11 cycles. Each cDNA molecule was tagged by a template-switch adaptor that had 12 random nucleotides. MiXCR, applied by TCRdb to the 5' RACE reads, yields one record per CDR3 protein. The sample includes over 1,300,000 distinct CDR3 sequences, approximately 59% seen only once; the top ten take over 5%. The ends were cut back, 3 bases at V and 10 bases at J, with 12 bases in the middle. Germline V gene data show CDR1 as SGHTA and CDR2 as FQGNSA. The CDR3 has 12 amino acids. General study results and limits: The CMV status of each donor remained undetermined, and this could have confounded shifts in expanded clonotypes. It was held that the diversity estimates obtained from one million T cells were underestimates.

The source of this sequence is a man aged 18 to 35 in good health. The chain joins TRBV7-2 to TRBJ1-1; D is ambiguous. Source material: blood. The chain's CDR3 is CASSFARHTAFF. CDR3 coding DNA: TGTGCCAGCAGCTTTGCGAGACATACAGCTTTCTTT.